A single sample is the source of the 29 T cell receptor beta chains below, sequenced in a study of shared clonotypes between healthy human individuals. Repertoires were generated with immunoSEQ multiplex PCR, while TCRdb's copy carries only in-frame clones and drops some. The sample shows 950,000 to 1,100,000 clones, around 76% of them seen only once. The sequencing sample was made of memory CD4+ T cells sorted from blood. The subset: CD45RA-negative fraction. The receptors were gathered from a man younger than 35 in good health.

The rearrangement joins TRBV21-1 to TRBJ1-2; TRBD1 is taken as the D call from the table, unchecked against the DNA. TRBV21-1 is noted as a pseudogene. The CDR3 contains 16 residues. The CDR3 DNA reads as TGTGCCAGCAGCTCCTGCGGGGACAGGGGGGACTATGGCTACACCTTC. Translated, it gives CASSSCGDRGDYGYTF.

For this clone: Because the CDR3 is missing its conserved closing phenylalanine or tryptophan, this is likely a read error. The DNA is omitted, as the CDR3 cannot be located on it reliably, and the CDR3 follows TCRdb's listing. This chain connects TRBV12-1 to TRBJ2-7; the table gives TRBD1 as D, unverified against the DNA. TRBV12-1 is labeled a pseudogene. The CDR3 region is 9 residues in length, termini included. CDR3 sequence: CASSVGQKI.

The chain carries TRBV2 and TRBJ2-5; 7 positions match TRBD2. CDR1 is SNHLY, CDR2 FYNNEI, per germline. V dropped 6 bases and J dropped 9; count of bases not matched to a gene: 16. The CDR3 totals 15 residues. CDR3 residues: CASRDGFFTSVSQYF. The CDR3 bases are TGTGCCAGCAGGGACGGTTTTTTCACTAGCGTATCCCAGTACTTC. Complete variable domain (other parts from reference TRBV2 and TRBJ2-5): EPEVTQTPSHQVTQMGQEVILRCVPISNHLYFYWYRQILGQKVEFLVSFYNNEISEKSEIFDDQFSVERPDGSNFTLKIRSTKLEDSAMYFCASRDGFFTSVSQYFGPGTRLLVL.

This clone was counted a single time. The rearrangement uses TRBV28 and TRBJ2-5; TRBD2 agrees at 10 bases. J was trimmed by 3 bases and V by 4 bases; bases with no gene match: 8. Germline assignment: CDR1 MDHEN and CDR2 SYDVKM. The CDR3 totals 16 residues. The CDR3: CASSYVASGGKETQYF. The DNA for the CDR3 is TGTGCCAGCAGTTATGTGGCTAGCGGGGGAAAAGAGACCCAGTACTTC.

The J gene is TRBJ2-2, the V gene TRBV5-1; D possibly corresponds to TRBD1 (6 bases). Looked up from germline, CDR1 is SGHRS and CDR2 is YFSETQ. Trimming stripped 3 bases from V and 6 bases from J, with 12 bases between. The CDR3 is made up of 14 amino acids. The CDR3 DNA reads TGCGCCAGCAGCTCCTCCACAGGGTCCGGGGAGCTGTTTTTT. Amino acid sequence: CASSSSTGSGELFF.

V gene TRBV10-1 combines with J gene TRBJ2-3; D is perhaps TRBD1 (6 bases). The CDR3 sequence is 17 residues long. V lost 0 bases and J lost 2, with 15 bases in between. Germline V gene sequence: CDR1 WNHNN, CDR2 SYGVQD (reference sequence). CDR3 DNA sequence: TGCGCCAGCAGTGAGTCAAGGGACATTTTACTCACAGATACGCAGTATTTT. This encodes CASSESRDILLTDTQYF.

With regard to this clone: A far larger clone is only one base removed, so a read error is likely. The sample carries other DNA sequences with the same CDR3. The J gene is TRBJ1-1, the V gene TRBV7-2; D uncertain. In germline, CDR1 is SGHTA, CDR2 FQGNSA. This CDR3 region has 13 residues. V gave up 5 bases and J gave up 1 base, with 8 bases separating them. For the CDR3, the DNA is TGTGCCAGCAGCCCGGGGAGGAACACTGAAGCTTTCTTT. This gives the protein CASSPGRNTEAFF. Combining the CDR3 with reference TRBV7-2 and TRBJ1-1 gives the whole variable domain GAGVSQSPSNKVTEKGKDVELRCDPISGHTALYWYRQSLGQGLEFLIYFQGNSAPDKSGLPSDRFSAERTGGSVSTLTIQRTQQEDSAVYLCASSPGRNTEAFFGQGTRLTVV.

The chain combines TRBV5-3 with TRBJ2-5; TRBD2 matches 11 bases. TRBV5-3 is recorded as an ORF, its role being uncertain. The CDR3 extends over 16 amino acids. J lost 2 bases, V lost 4 bases, and 7 bases had no gene match. CDR3 sequence (DNA): TGTGCCAGAAGCGCCGCTAGCGGGAGGTCTCAAGAGACCCAGTACTTC. It encodes CARSAASGRSQETQYF.

The genes are TRBV9 and TRBJ1-1; 7 bases match TRBD1. V lost 3 bases and J lost 4; bases outside the gene matches: 9. This CDR3 is 15 amino acids long. Germline loops: CDR1 SGDLS, CDR2 YYNGEE. DNA for the CDR3: TGTGCCAGCAGCGCATGGACAGGATCGGGCACTGAAGCTTTCTTT. Its protein is CASSAWTGSGTEAFF.

The chain couples TRBV28 to TRBJ1-5; D may be TRBD1 (6 bases). The CDR3 is made up of 15 amino acids. Trimming pared 2 bases from V and 2 bases from J, leaving 10 bases between. Germline V gene data show CDR1 as MDHEN and CDR2 as SYDVKM. Written as DNA, the CDR3 is TGTGCCAGCAGTTTAAACAGGGTTGGCAATCAGCCCCAGCATTTT. Encoded protein: CASSLNRVGNQPQHF.

In the case of this clone: Distinct nucleotide sequences in the sample also encode this CDR3. The chain joins TRBV7-2 to TRBJ2-3; no clear D. Germline-derived CDR1 and CDR2 are SGHTA and FQGNSA. V was trimmed by 2 bases and J by 5 bases, leaving 8 bases between them. This CDR3 comprises 13 residues. Here the CDR3 DNA reads TGTGCCAGCAGCTTAAATCGAGTAGATACGCAGTATTTT. It codes for CASSLNRVDTQYF.

This chain uses TRBV30 with TRBJ1-1, with D uncertain. V lost 0 bases and J lost 7, with 6 bases in between. This CDR3 contains 11 residues. Germline CDR1 reads GTSNPN; CDR2 reads SVGIG (reference sequence). CDR3 DNA sequence: TGTGCCTGGAGTGTACGAGTTGAAGCTTTCTTT. Protein product: CAWSVRVEAFF.

This CDR3 is CASSLDGRGREGYTF. The DNA of the CDR3 is TGTGCCAGCAGCTTAGACGGCAGGGGGCGAGAGGGCTACACCTTC. This sequence joins TRBV7-9 and TRBJ1-2; 8 bases fit TRBD1. Germline V gene lookup returns CDR1 SEHNR and CDR2 FQNEAQ (reference sequence). V trimming: 1 base; J trimming: 8 bases; junction bases outside the gene matches: 9. This CDR3 is built from 15 residues.

The rearrangement joins TRBV5-8 to TRBJ1-2; D might be TRBD1 (6 bases). The CDR3 has 16 residues. The germline V gene has CDR1 SGHTS and CDR2 YDEGEE. Trimming stripped 2 bases from V and 0 bases from J, with 14 bases between. CDR3 sequence: CASSFGWTVANYGYTF. The DNA for the CDR3 is TGTGCCAGCAGCTTTGGTTGGACAGTTGCTAACTATGGCTACACCTTC.

This clone was observed a few times. The chain uses TRBV18 and TRBJ1-4; D possibly corresponds to TRBD1 (6 bases). Looked up from germline, CDR1 is KGHSH and CDR2 is LQKENI. V lost 3 bases, J lost 5 bases, and 13 bases lay in between. There are 15 residues in the CDR3. The CDR3 reads CASSPGQGINEKLFF. In DNA form, the CDR3 reads TGTGCCAGCTCACCGGGGCAGGGGATAAATGAAAAACTGTTTTTT. Supplemented by reference TRBV18 and TRBJ1-4, the full variable domain reads NAGVMQNPRHLVRRRGQEARLRCSPMKGHSHVYWYRQLPEEGLKFMVYLQKENIIDESGMPKERFSAEFPKEGPSILRIQQVVRGDSAAYFCASSPGQGINEKLFFGSGTQLSVL.

V and J are TRBV9 and TRBJ2-1, with 9 bases that match TRBD2. CDR3 length: 15 amino acids. J lost 8 bases, V lost 0 bases, and 6 bases had no gene match. Germline V gives CDR1 SGDLS, CDR2 YYNGEE. This CDR3 reads CASSVGGTSSYEQFF. DNA for the CDR3: TGTGCCAGCAGCGTAGGTGGGACTAGCAGCTATGAGCAGTTCTTC.

This chain uses TRBV29-1 with TRBJ1-5; 11 nucleotides line up with TRBD1. V was pared by 5 bases and J by 0 bases, with 3 bases of the junction left unmatched. Germline CDR1 is SQVTM and CDR2 is ANQGSEA. This CDR3 is 15 amino acids long. The CDR3 DNA follows: TGCAGCGTTCTGGACAGGGGGCTTAGCAATCAGCCCCAGCATTTT. Translation gives CSVLDRGLSNQPQHF.

The chain recombines TRBV5-8 with TRBJ2-5; D may be TRBD2 (6 bases). The CDR3 is 15 amino acids. The V end lost 0 bases, the J end lost 2 bases, and 11 bases lay between the germline ends. The V gene's germline CDR1 is SGHTS and CDR2 YDEGEE. CDR3 in amino acids: CASSLEVGGQETQYF. CDR3 in DNA: TGTGCCAGCAGCTTGGAGGTGGGGGGACAAGAGACCCAGTACTTC.

The chain combines TRBV11-2 with TRBJ2-1; TRBD1 is a possible D gene (6 bases). CDR3 length: 16 residues. From germline, CDR1 is SGHAT and CDR2 FQNNGV. Trimming cost V 4 bases and J 5 bases, with 18 bases left between them. The CDR3 reads CASSSLRRTENNEQFF. The CDR3 bases are TGTGCCAGCAGCTCATTACGGCGGACAGAAAACAATGAGCAGTTCTTC.

This clone was detected a few times. This chain joins TRBV19 and TRBJ2-4; 7 bases fit TRBD1. After removal of 6 bases from V and 7 bases from J, the junction contained 9 bases not matched to a gene. The CDR3 has 14 residues. Germline V gene sequence: CDR1 LNHDA, CDR2 SQIVND (reference sequence). CDR3 nucleotide sequence: TGTGCCAGTAGCGAGGGGGCAGAGCGGAACATTCAGTACTTC. Translated: CASSEGAERNIQYF.

This clone has a handful of counts. The chain joins TRBV5-1 to TRBJ1-2; TRBD1 matches 9 bases. Germline lookup yields CDR1 SGHRS and CDR2 YFSETQ. Germline trimming cut 0 bases from V and 8 bases from J; bases unmatched to any gene: 5. This CDR3 region has 14 residues. CDR3 coding DNA: TGCGCCAGCAGCTTGGATACAGGGGGCAGGGGCTACACCTTC. It yields the protein CASSLDTGGRGYTF.

CDR3 nucleotides: TGTGCCAGCGGCCCGGGGGGTCGTAATTCACCCCTCCACTTT. Translated: CASGPGGRNSPLHF. The V gene is TRBV28, the J gene TRBJ1-6; a possible D gene is TRBD1 (5 bases). Trimming stripped 8 bases from V and 6 bases from J, with 14 bases between. The CDR3 length is 14 residues. Germline V lookup: CDR1 MDHEN, CDR2 SYDVKM.

On this clone itself: Other DNA sequences in the same sample also yield this CDR3. The chain carries TRBV5-6 and TRBJ2-2, with TRBD1 as a possible D gene (5 bases). Germline assignment: CDR1 SGHDT and CDR2 YYEEEE. V was trimmed by 0 bases and J by 3 bases, leaving 9 bases between them. CDR3 length equals 15 residues. CDR3 nucleotide sequence: TGTGCCAGCAGCTTGGCAGGGTGGGACACCGGGGAGCTGTTTTTT. Amino acid sequence: CASSLAGWDTGELFF.

This clone showed up just once. The rearrangement links TRBV6-1 to TRBJ1-2; no firm D call. Germline V gene data show CDR1 as MNHNS and CDR2 as SASEGT. CDR3 length equals 14 residues. Deletions cut 9 bases from V and 2 bases from J, with 16 bases between. The CDR3 protein is CASKRIAENYGYTF. The DNA for the CDR3 is TGTGCCAGTAAAAGAATTGCCGAAAACTATGGCTACACCTTC.

The chain links TRBV12-5 to TRBJ1-5, with 8 bases aligning to TRBD1. Trimming removed 6 bases from V and 6 bases from J; junction bases left unmatched: 10. The CDR3 totals 15 residues. In germline, CDR1 is LGHNT, CDR2 FRNRAP. The CDR3: CASGAGQGGGQPQHF. The DNA for the CDR3 is TGTGCTAGTGGCGCCGGACAGGGAGGCGGTCAGCCCCAGCATTTT.

The rearrangement links TRBV4-1 to TRBJ1-3, with unresolved D. V lost 1 base to trimming and J lost 2 bases, with 15 bases between them. The CDR3 runs 17 residues. Looked up from germline, CDR1 is MGHRA and CDR2 is YSYEKL. Here the CDR3 reads CASSQGGGVVTGNTIYF. The CDR3 coding sequence is TGCGCCAGCAGCCAAGGAGGCGGGGTTGTAACTGGAAACACCATATATTTT.

The V gene is TRBV30, the J gene TRBJ1-6, with D unresolved. Germline loops: CDR1 GTSNPN, CDR2 SVGIG (reference sequence). This CDR3 is 12 amino acids long. With 1 base removed from V and 14 bases from J, the gap between germline ends came to 12 bases. This chain's CDR3 is CAWSANDGSLHF. DNA of the CDR3: TGTGCCTGGAGTGCTAATGACGGGTCCCTCCACTTT.

This clone was observed once. The chain joins TRBV6-5 to TRBJ2-3; possibly TRBD2 for D (5 bases). The CDR3 has 15 amino acids. Germline V gives CDR1 MNHEY, CDR2 SVGAGI. V dropped 6 bases and J dropped 1 base, with 14 bases sitting between them. This CDR3 is CASSPLDGGTDTQYF. The CDR3 DNA is TGTGCCAGCAGCCCCCTCGACGGGGGCACAGATACGCAGTATTTT.

This clone showed up just once. CDR3 protein: CAISAGDTNIQYF. In DNA form, the CDR3 reads TGTGCCATCAGTGCAGGGGACACGAACATTCAGTACTTC. The V and J genes are TRBV10-3 and TRBJ2-4; tentatively, D is TRBD1 (6 bases). Trimming removed 4 bases at V and 7 bases at J, with 11 bases between. This CDR3 spans 13 amino acids. Germline V gene data show CDR1 as ENHRY and CDR2 as SYGVKD.